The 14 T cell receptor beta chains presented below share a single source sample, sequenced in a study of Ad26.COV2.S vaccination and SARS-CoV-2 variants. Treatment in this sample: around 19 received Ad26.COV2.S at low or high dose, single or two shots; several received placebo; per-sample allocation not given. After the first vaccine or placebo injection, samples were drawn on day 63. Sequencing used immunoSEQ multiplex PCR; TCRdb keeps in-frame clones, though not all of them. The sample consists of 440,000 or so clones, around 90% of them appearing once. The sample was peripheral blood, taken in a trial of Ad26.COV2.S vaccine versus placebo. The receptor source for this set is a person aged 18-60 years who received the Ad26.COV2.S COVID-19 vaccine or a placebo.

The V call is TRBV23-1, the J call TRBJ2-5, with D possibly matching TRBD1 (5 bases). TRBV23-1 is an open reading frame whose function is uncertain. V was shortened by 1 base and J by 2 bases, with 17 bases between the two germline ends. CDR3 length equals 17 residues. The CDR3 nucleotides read TGCGCCAGCAGTCAATACGGCCAGGGCCGTCCTCAAGAGACCCAGTACTTC. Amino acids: CASSQYGQGRPQETQYF.

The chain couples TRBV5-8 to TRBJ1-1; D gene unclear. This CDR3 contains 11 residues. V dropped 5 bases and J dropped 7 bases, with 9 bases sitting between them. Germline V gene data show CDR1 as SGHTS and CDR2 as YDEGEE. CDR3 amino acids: CASRIWSEAFF. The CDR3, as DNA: TGTGCCAGCAGGATCTGGAGTGAAGCTTTCTTT.

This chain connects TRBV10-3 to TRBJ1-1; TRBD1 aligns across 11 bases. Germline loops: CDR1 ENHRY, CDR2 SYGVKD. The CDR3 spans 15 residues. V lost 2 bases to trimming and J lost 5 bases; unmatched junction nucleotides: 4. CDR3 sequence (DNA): TGTGCCATCAGTGAGGGACAGGGGGCGAGGACTGAAGCTTTCTTT. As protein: CAISEGQGARTEAFF.

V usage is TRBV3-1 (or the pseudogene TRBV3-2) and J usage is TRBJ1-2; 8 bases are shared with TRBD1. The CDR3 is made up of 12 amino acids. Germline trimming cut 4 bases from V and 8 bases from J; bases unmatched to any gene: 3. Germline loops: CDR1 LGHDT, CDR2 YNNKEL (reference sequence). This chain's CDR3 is CASSLGTGGYTF. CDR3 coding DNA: TGTGCCAGCAGCCTAGGGACAGGAGGCTACACCTTC.

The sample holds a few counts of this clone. The CDR3 region is CASGSSYNEQFF. The DNA of the CDR3 is TGTGCCAGCGGGAGCTCCTACAATGAGCAGTTCTTC. The V call is TRBV7-9, the J call TRBJ2-1, with D possibly TRBD2 on 5 matching bases. Per germline, CDR1 SEHNR and CDR2 FQNEAQ (reference sequence). The CDR3 contains 12 residues. With 8 bases removed from V and 0 bases from J, the gap between germline ends came to 5 bases.

CDR3 DNA: TGTGCCAGCAGCTTGGACAGGGACTCCTACGAGCAGTACTTC. It translates to CASSLDRDSYEQYF. The V and J genes are TRBV5-4 and TRBJ2-7; TRBD1 is a possible D gene (6 bases). The CDR3 sequence is 14 residues long. Germline V gives CDR1 SGHNT, CDR2 YYREEE (reference sequence). V dropped 0 bases and J dropped 0 bases, with 7 bases sitting between them.

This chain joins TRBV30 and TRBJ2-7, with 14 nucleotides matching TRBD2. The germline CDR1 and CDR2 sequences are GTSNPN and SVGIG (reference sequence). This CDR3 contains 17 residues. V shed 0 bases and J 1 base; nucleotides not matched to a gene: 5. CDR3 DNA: TGTGCCTGGAGTGTATGGGGACTAGCGGGAGCGTCCTACGAGCAGTACTTC. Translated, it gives CAWSVWGLAGASYEQYF. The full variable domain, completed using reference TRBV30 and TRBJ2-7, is SQTIHQWPATLVQPVGSPLSLECTVEGTSNPNLYWYRQAAGRGLQLLFYSVGIGQISSEVPQNLSASRPQDRQFILSSKKLLLSDSGFYLCAWSVWGLAGASYEQYFGPGTRLTVT.

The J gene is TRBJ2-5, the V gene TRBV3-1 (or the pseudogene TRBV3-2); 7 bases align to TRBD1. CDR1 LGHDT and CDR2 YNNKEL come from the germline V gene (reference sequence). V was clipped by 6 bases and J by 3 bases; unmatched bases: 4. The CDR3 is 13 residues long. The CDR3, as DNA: TGTGCCAGCAGTCGGGACAGAGAAGAGACCCAGTACTTC. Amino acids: CASSRDREETQYF.

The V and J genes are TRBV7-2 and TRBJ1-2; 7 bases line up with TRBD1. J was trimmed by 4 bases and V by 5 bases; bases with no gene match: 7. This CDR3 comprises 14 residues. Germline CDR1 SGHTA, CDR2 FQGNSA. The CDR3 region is CASSLTGLFYGYTF. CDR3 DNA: TGTGCCAGCAGCCTGACAGGGTTATTCTATGGCTACACCTTC.

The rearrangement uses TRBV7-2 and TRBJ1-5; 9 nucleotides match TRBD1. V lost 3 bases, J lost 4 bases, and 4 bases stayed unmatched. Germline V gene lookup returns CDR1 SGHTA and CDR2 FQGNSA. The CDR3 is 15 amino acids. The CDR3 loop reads CASSLGQGDNQPQHF. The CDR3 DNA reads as TGTGCCAGCAGCTTGGGACAGGGTGATAATCAGCCCCAGCATTTT.

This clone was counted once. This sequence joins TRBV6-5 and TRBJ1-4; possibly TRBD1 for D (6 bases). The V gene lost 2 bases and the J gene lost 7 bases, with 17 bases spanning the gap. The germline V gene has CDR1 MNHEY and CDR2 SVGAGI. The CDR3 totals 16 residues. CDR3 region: CASSYMEQGEGEKLFF. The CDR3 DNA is TGTGCCAGCAGTTACATGGAACAGGGAGAAGGTGAAAAACTGTTTTTT.

CDR3 sequence reads: CASSVAAGARETQYF. The CDR3 DNA follows: TGTGCCAGCAGCGTAGCGGCGGGAGCACGGGAGACCCAGTACTTC. This chain connects TRBV9 to TRBJ2-5; 7 positions agree with TRBD2. CDR1 and CDR2 (germline): SGDLS, YYNGEE. V shed 0 bases and J 5 bases; nucleotides not matched to a gene: 7. The CDR3 runs 15 residues. Using reference TRBV9 and TRBJ2-5 for the parts outside the CDR3, the full variable domain is DSGVTQTPKHLITATGQRVTLRCSPRSGDLSVYWYQQSLDQGLQFLIQYYNGEERAKGNILERFSAQQFPDLHSELNLSSLELGDSALYFCASSVAAGARETQYFGPGTRLLVL.

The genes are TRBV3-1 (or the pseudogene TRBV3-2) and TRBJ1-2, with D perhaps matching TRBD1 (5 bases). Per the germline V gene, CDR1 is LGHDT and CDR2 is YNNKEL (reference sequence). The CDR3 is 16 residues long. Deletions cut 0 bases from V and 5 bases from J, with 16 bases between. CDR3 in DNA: TGTGCCAGCAGCCAAGAAGGTGGCAGGGCGGGTTATGGCTACACCTTC. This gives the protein CASSQEGGRAGYGYTF.

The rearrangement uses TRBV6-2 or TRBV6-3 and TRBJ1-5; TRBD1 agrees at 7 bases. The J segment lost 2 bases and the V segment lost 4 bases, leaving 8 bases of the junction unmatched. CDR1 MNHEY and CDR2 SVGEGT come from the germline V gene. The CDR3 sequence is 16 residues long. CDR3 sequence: CASSLAVGTGNQPQHF. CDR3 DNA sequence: TGTGCCAGCAGTTTAGCGGTGGGGACAGGCAATCAGCCCCAGCATTTT.